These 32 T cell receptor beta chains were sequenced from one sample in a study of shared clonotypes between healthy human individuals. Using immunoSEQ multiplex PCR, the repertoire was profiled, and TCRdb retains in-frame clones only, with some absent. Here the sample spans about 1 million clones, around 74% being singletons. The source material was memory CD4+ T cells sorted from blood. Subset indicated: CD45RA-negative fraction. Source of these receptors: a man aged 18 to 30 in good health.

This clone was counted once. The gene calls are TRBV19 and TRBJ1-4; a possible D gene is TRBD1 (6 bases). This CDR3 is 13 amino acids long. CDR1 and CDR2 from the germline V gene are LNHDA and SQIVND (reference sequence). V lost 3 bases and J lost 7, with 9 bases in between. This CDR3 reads CASSIRGPEKLFF. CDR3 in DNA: TGTGCCAGTAGTATTCGGGGGCCTGAAAAACTGTTTTTT.

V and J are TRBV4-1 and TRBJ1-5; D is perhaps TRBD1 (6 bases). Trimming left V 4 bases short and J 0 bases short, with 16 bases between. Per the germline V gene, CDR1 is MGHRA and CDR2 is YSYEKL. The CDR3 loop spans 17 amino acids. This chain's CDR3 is CASSPSLRTDSNQPQHF. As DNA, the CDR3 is TGCGCCAGCAGCCCTTCCTTAAGGACAGATAGCAATCAGCCCCAGCATTTT.

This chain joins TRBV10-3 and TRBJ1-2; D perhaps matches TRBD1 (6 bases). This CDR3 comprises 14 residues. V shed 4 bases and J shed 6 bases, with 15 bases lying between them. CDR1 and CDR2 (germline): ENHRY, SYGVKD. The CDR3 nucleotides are TGTGCCATCAGTGTTTCAGGGGCGGGTAATGGCTACACCTTC. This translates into CAISVSGAGNGYTF.

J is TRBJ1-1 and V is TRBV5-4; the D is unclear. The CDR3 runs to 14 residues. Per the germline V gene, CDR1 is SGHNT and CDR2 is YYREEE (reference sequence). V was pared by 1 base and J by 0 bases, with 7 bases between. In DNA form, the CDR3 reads TGTGCCAGCAGCTTGACCCCTATGAACACTGAAGCTTTCTTT. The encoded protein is CASSLTPMNTEAFF. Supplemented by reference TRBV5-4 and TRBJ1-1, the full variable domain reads ETGVTQSPTHLIKTRGQQVTLRCSSQSGHNTVSWYQQALGQGPQFIFQYYREEENGRGNFPPRFSGLQFPNYSSELNVNALELDDSALYLCASSLTPMNTEAFFGQGTRLTVV.

The CDR3 spells CASTTQVYYGYTF. The CDR3 bases are TGTGCCAGCACTACACAGGTTTACTATGGCTACACCTTC. The chain uses TRBV2 and TRBJ1-2; D perhaps matches TRBD1 (5 bases). The CDR3 length is 13 residues. Germline V gene lookup returns CDR1 SNHLY and CDR2 FYNNEI. The V end lost 7 bases, the J end lost 3 bases, and 12 bases lay between the germline ends.

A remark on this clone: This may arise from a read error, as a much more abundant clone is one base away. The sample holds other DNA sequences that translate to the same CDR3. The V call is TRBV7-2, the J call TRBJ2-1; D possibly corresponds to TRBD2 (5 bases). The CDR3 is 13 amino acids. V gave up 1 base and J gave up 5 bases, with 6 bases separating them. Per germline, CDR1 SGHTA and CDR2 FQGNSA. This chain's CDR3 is CASSLGLNNEQFF. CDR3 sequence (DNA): TGTGCCAGCAGCTTAGGACTAAACAATGAGCAGTTCTTC.

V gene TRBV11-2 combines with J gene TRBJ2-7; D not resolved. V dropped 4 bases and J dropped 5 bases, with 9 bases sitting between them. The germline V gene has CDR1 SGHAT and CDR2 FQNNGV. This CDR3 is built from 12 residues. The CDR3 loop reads CASSSRYNEQYF. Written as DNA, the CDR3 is TGTGCCAGCAGCTCTCGGTACAACGAGCAGTACTTC.

CDR3: CASSLPGTSGYEQYF. CDR3 nucleotides: TGCGCCAGCAGCCTTCCCGGGACTAGCGGCTACGAGCAGTACTTC. The chain uses TRBV4-1 and TRBJ2-7; 11 bases fit TRBD2. V shed 4 bases and J 3 bases; nucleotides not matched to a gene: 5. Germline CDR1 is MGHRA and CDR2 is YSYEKL. The CDR3 totals 15 residues.

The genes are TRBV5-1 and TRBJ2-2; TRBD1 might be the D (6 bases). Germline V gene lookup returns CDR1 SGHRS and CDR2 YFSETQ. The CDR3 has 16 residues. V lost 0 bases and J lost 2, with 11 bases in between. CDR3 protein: CASSLAGTRNTGELFF. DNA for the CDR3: TGCGCCAGCAGCTTGGCCGGGACACGAAACACCGGGGAGCTGTTTTTT.

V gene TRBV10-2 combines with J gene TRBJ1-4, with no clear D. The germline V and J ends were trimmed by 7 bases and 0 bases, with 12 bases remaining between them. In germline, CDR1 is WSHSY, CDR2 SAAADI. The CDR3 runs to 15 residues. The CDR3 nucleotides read TGCGCCAGCATGATGGACGGGGCAACTAATGAAAAACTGTTTTTT. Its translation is CASMMDGATNEKLFF.

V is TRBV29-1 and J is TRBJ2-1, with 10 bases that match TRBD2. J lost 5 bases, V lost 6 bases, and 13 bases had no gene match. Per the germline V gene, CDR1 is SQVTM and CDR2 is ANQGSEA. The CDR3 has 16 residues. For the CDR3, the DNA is TGCAGCGTCCCAAGATTATGGACTAGCGGCAACAATGAGCAGTTCTTC. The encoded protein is CSVPRLWTSGNNEQFF.

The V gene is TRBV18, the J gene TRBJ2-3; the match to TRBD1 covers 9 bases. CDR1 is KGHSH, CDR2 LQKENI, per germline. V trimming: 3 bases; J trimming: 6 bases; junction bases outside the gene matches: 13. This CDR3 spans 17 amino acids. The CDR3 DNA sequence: TGTGCCAGCTCACCGTCGTTGAGACAGGGGGGTATCGATACGCAGTATTTT. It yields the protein CASSPSLRQGGIDTQYF.

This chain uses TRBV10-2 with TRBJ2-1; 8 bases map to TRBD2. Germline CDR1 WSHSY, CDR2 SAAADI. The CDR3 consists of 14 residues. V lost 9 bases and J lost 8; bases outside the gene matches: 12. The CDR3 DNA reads TGCGCCAGTATGGCTGGACTAGCATTCGATGAGCAGTTCTTC. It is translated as CASMAGLAFDEQFF.

CDR3 sequence: CASSSRQGSDTQYF. CDR3 nucleotides: TGTGCCAGCAGCTCACGACAGGGGTCAGATACGCAGTATTTT. The chain is built from TRBV5-4 and TRBJ2-3; 8 nucleotides line up with TRBD1. From germline, CDR1 is SGHNT and CDR2 YYREEE (reference sequence). This CDR3 contains 14 residues. J was trimmed by 4 bases and V by 3 bases; bases with no gene match: 4. Complete variable domain (other parts from reference TRBV5-4 and TRBJ2-3): ETGVTQSPTHLIKTRGQQVTLRCSSQSGHNTVSWYQQALGQGPQFIFQYYREEENGRGNFPPRFSGLQFPNYSSELNVNALELDDSALYLCASSSRQGSDTQYFGPGTRLTVL.

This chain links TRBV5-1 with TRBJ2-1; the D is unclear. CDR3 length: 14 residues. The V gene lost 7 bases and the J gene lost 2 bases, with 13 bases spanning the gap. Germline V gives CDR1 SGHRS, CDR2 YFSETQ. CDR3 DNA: TGCGCCAGCTGTGAGCGAGTAACCTACAATGAGCAGTTCTTC. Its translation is CASCERVTYNEQFF.

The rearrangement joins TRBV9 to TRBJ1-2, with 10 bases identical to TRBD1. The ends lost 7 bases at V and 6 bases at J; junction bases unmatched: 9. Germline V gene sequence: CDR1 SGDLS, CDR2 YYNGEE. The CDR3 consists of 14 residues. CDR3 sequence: CASGPGQGSDGYTF. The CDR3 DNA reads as TGTGCCAGCGGTCCGGGACAGGGGTCGGATGGCTACACCTTC.

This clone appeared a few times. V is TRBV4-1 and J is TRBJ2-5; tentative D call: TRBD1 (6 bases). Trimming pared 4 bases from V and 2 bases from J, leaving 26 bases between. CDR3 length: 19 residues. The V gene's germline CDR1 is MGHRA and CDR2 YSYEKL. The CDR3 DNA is TGCGCCAGCAGCCGGGCCTACACCGGGACACAGAGGAATCAAGAGACCCAGTACTTC. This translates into CASSRAYTGTQRNQETQYF.

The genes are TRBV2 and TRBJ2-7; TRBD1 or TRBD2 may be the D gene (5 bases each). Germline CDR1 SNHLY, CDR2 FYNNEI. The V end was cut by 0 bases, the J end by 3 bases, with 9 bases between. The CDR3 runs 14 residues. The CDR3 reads CASSEALGGYEQYF. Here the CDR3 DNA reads TGTGCCAGCAGTGAAGCGCTTGGGGGCTACGAGCAGTACTTC.

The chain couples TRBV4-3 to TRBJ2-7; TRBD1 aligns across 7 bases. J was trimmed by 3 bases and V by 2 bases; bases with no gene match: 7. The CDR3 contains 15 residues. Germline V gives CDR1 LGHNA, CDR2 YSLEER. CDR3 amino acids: CASSQLPGQSYEQYF. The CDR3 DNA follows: TGCGCCAGCAGCCAATTACCGGGACAGAGCTACGAGCAGTACTTC.

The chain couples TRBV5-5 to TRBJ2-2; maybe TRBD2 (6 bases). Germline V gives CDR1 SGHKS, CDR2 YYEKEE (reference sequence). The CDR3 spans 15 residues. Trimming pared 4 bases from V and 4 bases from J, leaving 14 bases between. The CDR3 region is CASSGRLSGTGELFF. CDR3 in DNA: TGTGCCAGCAGCGGGAGGTTATCAGGCACCGGGGAGCTGTTTTTT.

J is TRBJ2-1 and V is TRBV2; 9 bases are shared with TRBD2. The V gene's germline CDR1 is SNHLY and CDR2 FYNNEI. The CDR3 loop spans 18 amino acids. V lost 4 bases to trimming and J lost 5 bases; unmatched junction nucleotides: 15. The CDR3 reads CASSVRQGPGLAHNEQFF. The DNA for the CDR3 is TGTGCCAGCAGTGTAAGACAGGGACCGGGACTAGCACACAATGAGCAGTTCTTC.

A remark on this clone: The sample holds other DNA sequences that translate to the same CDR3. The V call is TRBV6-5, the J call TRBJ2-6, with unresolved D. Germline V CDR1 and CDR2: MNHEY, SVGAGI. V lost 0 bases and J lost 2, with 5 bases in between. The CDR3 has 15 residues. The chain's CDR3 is CASSYSSTGANVLTF. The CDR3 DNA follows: TGTGCCAGCAGTTACTCCTCAACTGGGGCCAACGTCCTGACTTTC.

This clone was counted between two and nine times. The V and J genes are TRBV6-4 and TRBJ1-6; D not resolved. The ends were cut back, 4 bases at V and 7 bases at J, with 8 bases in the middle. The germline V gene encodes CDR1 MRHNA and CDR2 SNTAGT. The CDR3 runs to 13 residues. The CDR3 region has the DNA TGTGCCAGCAGTGCAACGTTAAATTCACCCCTCCACTTT. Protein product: CASSATLNSPLHF.

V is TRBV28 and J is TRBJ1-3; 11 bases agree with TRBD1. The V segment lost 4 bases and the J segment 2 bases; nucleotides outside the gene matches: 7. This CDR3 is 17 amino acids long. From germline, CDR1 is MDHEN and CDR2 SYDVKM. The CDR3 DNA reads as TGTGCCAGCAGTTCGGGACAGGGGGGGAAGGCTGGAAACACCATATATTTT. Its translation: CASSSGQGGKAGNTIYF.

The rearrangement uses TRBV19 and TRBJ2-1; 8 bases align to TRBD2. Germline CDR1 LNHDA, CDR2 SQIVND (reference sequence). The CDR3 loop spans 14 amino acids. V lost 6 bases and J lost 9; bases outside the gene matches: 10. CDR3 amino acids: CASSSGLDFLEQFF. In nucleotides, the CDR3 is TGTGCCAGTAGCTCGGGACTAGATTTTCTTGAGCAGTTCTTC.

CDR3 sequence reads: CAWRTGENTEAFF. DNA of the CDR3: TGTGCCTGGAGGACAGGGGAAAACACTGAAGCTTTCTTT. The chain has TRBV30 and TRBJ1-1, with 8 bases identical to TRBD1. Trimming cost V 3 bases and J 2 bases; bases outside gene matches: 2. Germline V CDR1 and CDR2: GTSNPN, SVGIG (reference sequence). The CDR3 extends over 13 amino acids.

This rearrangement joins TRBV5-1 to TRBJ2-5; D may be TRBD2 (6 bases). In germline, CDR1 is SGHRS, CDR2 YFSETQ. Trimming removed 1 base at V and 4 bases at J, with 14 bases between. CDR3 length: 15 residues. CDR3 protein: CASSLNGGAGETQYF. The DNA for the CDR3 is TGCGCCAGCAGCTTGAACGGGGGAGCAGGAGAGACCCAGTACTTC.

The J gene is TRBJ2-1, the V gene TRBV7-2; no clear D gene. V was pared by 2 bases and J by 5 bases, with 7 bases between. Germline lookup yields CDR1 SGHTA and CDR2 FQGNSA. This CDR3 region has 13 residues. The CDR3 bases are TGTGCCAGCAGCTTACAAGCGAACAATGAGCAGTTCTTC. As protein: CASSLQANNEQFF.

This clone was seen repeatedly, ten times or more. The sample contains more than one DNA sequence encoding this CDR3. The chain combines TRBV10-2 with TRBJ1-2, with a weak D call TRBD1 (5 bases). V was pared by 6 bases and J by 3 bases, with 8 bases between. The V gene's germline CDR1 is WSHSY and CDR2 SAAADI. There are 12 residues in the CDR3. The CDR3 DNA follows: TGCGCCAGCAGCAGGGACGACTATGGCTACACCTTC. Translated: CASSRDDYGYTF.

The CDR3 nucleotides read TGTGCCAGCAGCTTAAGAGAGGCAGGCGGAGGTTCACCCCTCCACTTT. This sequence encodes CASSLREAGGGSPLHF. The V call is TRBV7-3, the J call TRBJ1-6; no definite D call. Germline values: CDR1 SGHTA, CDR2 FQGTGA. Trimming cost V 1 base and J 9 bases, with 16 bases left between them. This CDR3 contains 16 residues.

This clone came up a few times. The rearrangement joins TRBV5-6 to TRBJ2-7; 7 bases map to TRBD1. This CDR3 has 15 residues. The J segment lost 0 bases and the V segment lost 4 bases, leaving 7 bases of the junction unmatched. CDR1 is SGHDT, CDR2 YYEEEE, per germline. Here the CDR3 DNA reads TGTGCCAGCAGCCTCGGGACAGTTTCCTCCTACGAGCAGTACTTC. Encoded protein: CASSLGTVSSYEQYF.

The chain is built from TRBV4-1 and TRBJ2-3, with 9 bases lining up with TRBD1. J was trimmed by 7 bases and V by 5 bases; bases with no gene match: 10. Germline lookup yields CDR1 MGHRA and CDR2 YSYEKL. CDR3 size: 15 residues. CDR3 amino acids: CASSSGTGNSYTQYF. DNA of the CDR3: TGCGCCAGCAGCTCCGGGACAGGGAATTCATATACGCAGTATTTT.